These T cell receptor beta chains were read from a single sample in a study of blood T cell repertoires in COVID-19. Data came from immunoSEQ multiplex PCR; TCRdb stores just in-frame clones and leaves some out. The data contain fewer than 500,000 clones, roughly 86% of them singletons. Specimen: PBMCs or T cells enriched from blood (not recorded which). The origin of the receptors is a man aged 30 to 39 who had recovered from COVID-19. Each CDR3 is given with its conserved first and last residue. A D gene is named only where the DNA matches it firmly. For some rows the clone size is stated as once, few or many, or as a class when expanded; others skip it.

J gene: TRBJ2-4
D gene: .
V gene: TRBV3-1/TRBV3-2
clone size: .
CDR3 protein: CASSQETGAKNIQYF
CDR3 DNA: TGTGCCAGCAGCCAAGAAACGGGAGCCAAAAACATTCAGTACTTC

J gene: TRBJ2-1
D gene: .
V gene: TRBV7-8
clone size: .
CDR3 protein: CASTRRDDNNEQFF
CDR3 DNA: TGTGCCAGCACACGCAGGGATGACAACAATGAGCAGTTCTTC

J gene: TRBJ1-5
D gene: TRBD1
V gene: TRBV7-2
clone size: .
CDR3 protein: CASSPQTGIDQPQHF
CDR3 DNA: TGTGCCAGCAGCCCGCAGACAGGGATTGACCAGCCCCAGCATTTT

J gene: TRBJ1-1
D gene: .
V gene: TRBV5-1
clone size: .
CDR3 protein: CASSFETGRAFF
CDR3 DNA: TGCGCCAGCAGCTTCGAGACAGGCCGGGCTTTCTTT

J gene: TRBJ1-1
D gene: TRBD1
V gene: TRBV18
clone size: .
CDR3 protein: CASSPRRTGSNTEAFF
CDR3 DNA: TGTGCCAGCTCCCCAAGGAGGACAGGCTCGAACACTGAAGCTTTCTTT

J gene: TRBJ2-1
D gene: TRBD1
V gene: TRBV7-9
clone size: .
CDR3 protein: CASNGQGRNEQFF
CDR3 DNA: TGTGCCAGCAACGGACAGGGGAGGAATGAGCAGTTCTTC

J gene: TRBJ1-3
D gene: .
V gene: TRBV25-1
clone size: .
CDR3 protein: CASSERETGNTIYF
CDR3 DNA: TGTGCCAGCAGTGAAAGAGAGACTGGAAACACCATATATTTT

J gene: TRBJ2-5
D gene: .
V gene: TRBV2
clone size: .
CDR3 protein: CASSDEISFQETQYF
CDR3 DNA: TGTGCCAGCAGTGACGAGATATCGTTCCAAGAGACCCAGTACTTC

J gene: TRBJ1-5
D gene: .
V gene: TRBV19
clone size: .
CDR3 protein: CASSIKRESQPQHF
CDR3 DNA: TGTGCCAGTAGTATCAAGAGGGAGAGTCAGCCCCAGCATTTT

J gene: TRBJ1-1
D gene: TRBD1
V gene: TRBV27
clone size: .
CDR3 protein: CASSTRQGIGAEAFF
CDR3 DNA: TGTGCCAGCAGTACAAGACAGGGAATCGGCGCTGAAGCTTTCTTT

J gene: TRBJ1-1
D gene: .
V gene: TRBV29-1
clone size: once
CDR3 protein: CSVWQGHTEAFF
CDR3 DNA: TGCAGCGTTTGGCAGGGTCACACTGAAGCTTTCTTT

J gene: TRBJ2-7
D gene: .
V gene: TRBV12-5
clone size: .
CDR3 protein: CASGLVTGDRVESYEQYF
CDR3 DNA: TGTGCTAGTGGTTTGGTGACGGGAGACAGGGTGGAATCCTACGAGCAGTACTTC

J gene: TRBJ1-4
D gene: .
V gene: TRBV10-3
clone size: .
CDR3 protein: CAISPQGTVSNEKLFF
CDR3 DNA: TGTGCCATCAGCCCCCAGGGCACGGTATCGAATGAAAAACTGTTTTTT

J gene: TRBJ1-5
D gene: TRBD1
V gene: TRBV28
clone size: .
CDR3 protein: CASSLSIGGQETFSNQPQHF
CDR3 DNA: TGTGCCAGCAGTTTATCAATTGGAGGACAGGAAACTTTTAGCAATCAGCCCCAGCATTTT

J gene: TRBJ1-2
D gene: TRBD1
V gene: TRBV3-1/TRBV3-2
clone size: .
CDR3 protein: CASSQAVSRTGHYGYTF
CDR3 DNA: TGTGCCAGCAGCCAAGCGGTCTCCCGGACAGGGCACTATGGCTACACCTTC

J gene: TRBJ1-4
D gene: .
V gene: TRBV3-1/TRBV3-2
clone size: .
CDR3 protein: CASREQGRGEKLFF
CDR3 DNA: TGTGCCAGCAGGGAACAGGGTCGGGGTGAAAAACTGTTTTTT

J gene: TRBJ1-5
D gene: .
V gene: TRBV9
clone size: .
CDR3 protein: CASSETGNSNQPQHF
CDR3 DNA: TGTGCCAGCAGCGAGACAGGCAATAGCAATCAGCCCCAGCATTTT

J gene: TRBJ2-7
D gene: TRBD2
V gene: TRBV9
clone size: many
CDR3 protein: CASSVEAGGREQYF
CDR3 DNA: TGTGCCAGCAGCGTAGAAGCGGGGGGGCGCGAGCAGTACTTC

J gene: TRBJ2-1
D gene: TRBD1
V gene: TRBV3-1/TRBV3-2
clone size: .
CDR3 protein: CASSQHTRDRNNEQFF
CDR3 DNA: TGTGCCAGCAGCCAACACACCCGGGACAGAAACAATGAGCAGTTCTTC